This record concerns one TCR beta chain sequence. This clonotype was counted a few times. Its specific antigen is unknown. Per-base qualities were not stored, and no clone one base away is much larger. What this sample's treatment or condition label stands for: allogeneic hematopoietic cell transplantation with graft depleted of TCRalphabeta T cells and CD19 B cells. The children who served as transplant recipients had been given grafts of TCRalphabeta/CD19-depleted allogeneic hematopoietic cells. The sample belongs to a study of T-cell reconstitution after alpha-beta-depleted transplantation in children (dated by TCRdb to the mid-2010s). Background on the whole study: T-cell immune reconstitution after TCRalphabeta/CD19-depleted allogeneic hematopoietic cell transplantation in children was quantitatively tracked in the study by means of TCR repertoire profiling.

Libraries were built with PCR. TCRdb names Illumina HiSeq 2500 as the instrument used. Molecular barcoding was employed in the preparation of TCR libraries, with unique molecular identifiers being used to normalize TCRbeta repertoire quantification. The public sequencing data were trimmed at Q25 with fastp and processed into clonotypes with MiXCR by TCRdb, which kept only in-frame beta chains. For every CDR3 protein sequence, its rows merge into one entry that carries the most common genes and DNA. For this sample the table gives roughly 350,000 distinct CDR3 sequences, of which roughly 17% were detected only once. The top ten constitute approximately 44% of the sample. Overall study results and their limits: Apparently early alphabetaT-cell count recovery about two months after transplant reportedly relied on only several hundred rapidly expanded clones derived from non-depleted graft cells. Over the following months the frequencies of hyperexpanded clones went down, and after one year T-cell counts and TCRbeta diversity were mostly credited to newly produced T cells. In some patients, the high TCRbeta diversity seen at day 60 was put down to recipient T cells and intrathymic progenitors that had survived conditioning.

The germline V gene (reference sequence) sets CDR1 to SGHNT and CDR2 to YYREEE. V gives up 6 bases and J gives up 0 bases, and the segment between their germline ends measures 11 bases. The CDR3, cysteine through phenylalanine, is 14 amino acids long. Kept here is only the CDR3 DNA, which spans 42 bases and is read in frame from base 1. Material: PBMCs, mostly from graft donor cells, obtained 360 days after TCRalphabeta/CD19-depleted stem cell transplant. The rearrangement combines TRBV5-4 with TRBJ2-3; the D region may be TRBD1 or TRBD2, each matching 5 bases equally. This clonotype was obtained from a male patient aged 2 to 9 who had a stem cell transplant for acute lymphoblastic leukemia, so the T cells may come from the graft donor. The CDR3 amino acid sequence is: CASTRDPSTDTQYF. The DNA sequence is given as TGTGCCAGCACCCGGGACCCCAGCACAGATACGCAGTATTTT. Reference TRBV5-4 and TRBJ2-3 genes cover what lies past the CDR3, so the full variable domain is ETGVTQSPTHLIKTRGQQVTLRCSSQSGHNTVSWYQQALGQGPQFIFQYYREEENGRGNFPPRFSGLQFPNYSSELNVNALELDDSALYLCASTRDPSTDTQYFGPGTRLTVL.